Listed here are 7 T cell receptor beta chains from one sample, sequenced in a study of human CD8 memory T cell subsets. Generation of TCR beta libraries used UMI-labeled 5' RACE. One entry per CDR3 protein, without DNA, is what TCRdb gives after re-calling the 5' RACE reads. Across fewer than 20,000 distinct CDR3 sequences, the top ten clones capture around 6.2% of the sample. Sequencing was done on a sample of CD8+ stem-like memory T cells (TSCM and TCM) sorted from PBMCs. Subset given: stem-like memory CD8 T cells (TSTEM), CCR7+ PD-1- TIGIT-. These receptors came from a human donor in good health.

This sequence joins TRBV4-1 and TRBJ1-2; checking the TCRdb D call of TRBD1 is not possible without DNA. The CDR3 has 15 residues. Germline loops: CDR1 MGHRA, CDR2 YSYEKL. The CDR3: CASSQEGTGSYGYTF.

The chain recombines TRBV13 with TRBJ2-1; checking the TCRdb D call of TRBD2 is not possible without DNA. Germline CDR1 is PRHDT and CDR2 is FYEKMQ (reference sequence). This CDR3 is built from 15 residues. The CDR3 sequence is CASSSGLAGVNEQFF.

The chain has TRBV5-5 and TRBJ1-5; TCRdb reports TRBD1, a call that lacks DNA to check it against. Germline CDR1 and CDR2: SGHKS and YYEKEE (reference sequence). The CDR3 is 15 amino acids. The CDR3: CASSLADRGSQPQHF.

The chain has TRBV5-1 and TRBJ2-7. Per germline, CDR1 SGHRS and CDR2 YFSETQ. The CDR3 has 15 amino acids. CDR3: CASSLDIASGYEQYF.

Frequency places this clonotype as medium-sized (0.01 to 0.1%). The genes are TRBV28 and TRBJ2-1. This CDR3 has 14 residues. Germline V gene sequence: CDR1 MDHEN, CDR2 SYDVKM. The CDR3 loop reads CASSLTGSYNEQFF.

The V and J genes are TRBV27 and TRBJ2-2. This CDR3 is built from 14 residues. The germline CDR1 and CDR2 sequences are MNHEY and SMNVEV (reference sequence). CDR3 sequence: CASSLRQTTGELFF.

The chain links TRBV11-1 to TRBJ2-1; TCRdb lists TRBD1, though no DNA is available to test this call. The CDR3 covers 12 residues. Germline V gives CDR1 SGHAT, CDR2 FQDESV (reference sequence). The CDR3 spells CASSPPPGEQFF.